This entry is about one T cell receptor beta chain. Its cognate antigen is unknown. This CDR3 is also generated by other DNA sequences in the sample. This sample is drawn from a study of shared clonotypes between healthy human individuals. V was trimmed by 3 bases and J by 0 bases, leaving 5 bases between them. Per germline, CDR1 SGDLS and CDR2 YYNGEE. The CDR3 is made up of 13 amino acids. Positive CCR7 selection of CD45RO-negative cells yielded the naive CD8 cells, and terminally differentiated effector memory CD45RA+ cells were excluded. Healthy and HIV-negative, the adult donors had no recent acute infections or vaccinations. Notes on the study in general: Among donors, the sharing of clonotypes was expected to be influenced by sequencing depth.

The authors ran the assay at deep level. The data were produced by immunoSEQ multiplex PCR, yet TCRdb's version contains in-frame clones alone and is incomplete. The sample has about 1,900,000 clones, over 85% seen once. The material sequenced was naive CD8+ T cells sorted from blood. The chain has TRBV9 and TRBJ2-3; D ambiguous. This TCR was recovered from a man aged 18 to 30 in good health. The CDR3 DNA is TGTGCCAGCAGCGCATTTAGCACAGATACGCAGTATTTT. It encodes CASSAFSTDTQYF.